One sample yielded the 9 T cell receptor beta chains listed below, sequenced in a study of blood T cell repertoires in COVID-19. Profiling relied on immunoSEQ multiplex PCR, and the TCRdb table lists in-frame clones only, not all of them. The sample carries about 240,000 clones, 75% to 85% recorded once. Sequencing was carried out using peripheral blood. These receptor sequences come from a man aged 50 or older with COVID-19, enrolled during active disease.

V is TRBV15 and J is TRBJ1-5; maybe TRBD1 (5 bases). Deletions cut 0 bases from V and 6 bases from J, with 12 bases between. Germline values: CDR1 LNHNV, CDR2 YYDKDF (reference sequence). The CDR3 contains 15 residues. The CDR3 region has the DNA TGTGCCACCAGCAGAGAACGGGGGGAATTTCAGCCCCAGCATTTT. Encoded protein: CATSRERGEFQPQHF.

The rearrangement uses TRBV6-5 and TRBJ1-3; 7 bases agree with TRBD1. Looked up from germline, CDR1 is MNHEY and CDR2 is SVGAGI. The CDR3 extends over 14 amino acids. With 6 bases clipped from V and 8 bases from J, the junction kept 10 bases outside the gene matches. The CDR3 reads CASSALDRADTIYF. The DNA of the CDR3 is TGTGCCAGCAGCGCCTTAGACAGGGCCGACACCATATATTTT.

The rearrangement uses TRBV29-1 and TRBJ2-4, with D perhaps TRBD2 (5 bases). V lost 4 bases, J lost 1 base, and 14 bases lay in between. Germline V gives CDR1 SQVTM, CDR2 ANQGSEA. The CDR3 runs to 15 residues. The CDR3 region is CSVVHGISAKNIQYF. As DNA, the CDR3 is TGCAGCGTTGTCCACGGGATCAGCGCCAAAAACATTCAGTACTTC.

The chain employs TRBV6-1 and TRBJ2-3, with D maybe TRBD2 (7 bases). The CDR3 runs 15 residues. V gave up 3 bases and J gave up 3 bases, with 13 bases separating them. The germline V gene encodes CDR1 MNHNS and CDR2 SASEGT. The CDR3 spells CASSDGGRRTDTQYF. The CDR3 nucleotides read TGTGCCAGCAGTGACGGGGGGCGGAGAACAGATACGCAGTATTTT.

J is TRBJ2-2 and V is TRBV28; possibly TRBD1 for D (5 bases). The V gene lost 6 bases and the J gene lost 3 bases, with 11 bases spanning the gap. Germline values: CDR1 MDHEN, CDR2 SYDVKM. The CDR3 spans 14 residues. The CDR3: CASRIQGHTGELFF. In DNA form, the CDR3 reads TGTGCCAGCAGAATCCAGGGTCACACCGGGGAGCTGTTTTTT.

This chain connects TRBV12-3 or TRBV12-4 to TRBJ2-7; D not certain. Trimming cost V 4 bases and J 2 bases, with 3 bases left between them. This CDR3 spans 11 amino acids. In DNA form, the CDR3 reads TGTGCCAGCAGTTCAGCCTACGAGCAGTACTTC. Its protein product is CASSSAYEQYF.

This clone was counted between two and nine times. This sequence joins TRBV7-2 and TRBJ2-1; weak D call: TRBD1 (5 bases). Deletions cut 2 bases from V and 5 bases from J, with 10 bases between. Germline V CDR1 and CDR2: SGHTA, FQGNSA. This CDR3 has 14 residues. CDR3 nucleotide sequence: TGTGCCAGCAGCTTAAGTCAGGGAAACAATGAGCAGTTCTTC. Its protein product is CASSLSQGNNEQFF.

The rearrangement links TRBV18 to TRBJ2-5; D possibly corresponds to TRBD2 (5 bases). The ends were cut back, 4 bases at V and 4 bases at J, with 13 bases in the middle. Looked up from germline, CDR1 is KGHSH and CDR2 is LQKENI. The CDR3 is 14 residues long. CDR3 region: CASSRTPLGETQYF. DNA of the CDR3: TGTGCCAGCTCACGGACTCCTTTGGGAGAGACCCAGTACTTC.

The J gene is TRBJ1-4, the V gene TRBV12-3 or TRBV12-4; no clear D gene. The ends were cut back, 1 base at V and 15 bases at J, with 9 bases in the middle. The CDR3 contains 11 residues. CDR3 sequence reads: CASSLGTEVFF. The CDR3 bases are TGTGCCAGCAGTTTAGGGACGGAGGTGTTTTTT.